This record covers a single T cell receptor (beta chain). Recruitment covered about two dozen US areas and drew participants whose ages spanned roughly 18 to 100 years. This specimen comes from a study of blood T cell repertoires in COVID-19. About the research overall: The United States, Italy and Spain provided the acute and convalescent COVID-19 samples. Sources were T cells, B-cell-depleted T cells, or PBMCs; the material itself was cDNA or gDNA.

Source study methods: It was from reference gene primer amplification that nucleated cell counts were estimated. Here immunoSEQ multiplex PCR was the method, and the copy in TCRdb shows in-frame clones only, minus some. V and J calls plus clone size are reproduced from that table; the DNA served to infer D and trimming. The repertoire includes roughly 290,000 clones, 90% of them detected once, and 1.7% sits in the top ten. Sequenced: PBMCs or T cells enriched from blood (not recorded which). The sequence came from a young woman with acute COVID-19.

CDR3 sequence: CASSPRTLRTSGFSTDTQYF. DNA for the CDR3: TGTGCCAGCTCACCTCGGACCCTAAGGACTAGCGGTTTTAGCACAGATACGCAGTATTTT. The V gene is TRBV18, the J gene TRBJ2-3, with 10 bases matching TRBD2. The germline CDR1 and CDR2 sequences are KGHSH and LQKENI. The CDR3 loop spans 20 amino acids. The junction had 15 bases not matched to a gene; V was cut back by 3 bases and J by 0 bases. Full variable domain (rest looked up from reference TRBV18 and TRBJ2-3): NAGVMQNPRHLVRRRGQEARLRCSPMKGHSHVYWYRQLPEEGLKFMVYLQKENIIDESGMPKERFSAEFPKEGPSILRIQQVVRGDSAAYFCASSPRTLRTSGFSTDTQYFGPGTRLTVL.